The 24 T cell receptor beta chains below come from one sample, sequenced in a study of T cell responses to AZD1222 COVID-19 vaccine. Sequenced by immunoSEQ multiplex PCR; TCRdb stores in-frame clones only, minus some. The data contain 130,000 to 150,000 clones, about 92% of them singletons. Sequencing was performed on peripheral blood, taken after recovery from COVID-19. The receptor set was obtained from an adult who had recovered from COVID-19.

CDR3 sequence: CATSRDHQPQHF. In DNA form, the CDR3 reads TGTGCCACCAGCAGGGACCATCAGCCCCAGCATTTT. The V call is TRBV15, the J call TRBJ1-5, with D hard to call. Germline CDR1 LNHNV, CDR2 YYDKDF (reference sequence). The ends were cut back, 3 bases at V and 5 bases at J, with 5 bases in the middle. The CDR3 loop spans 12 amino acids.

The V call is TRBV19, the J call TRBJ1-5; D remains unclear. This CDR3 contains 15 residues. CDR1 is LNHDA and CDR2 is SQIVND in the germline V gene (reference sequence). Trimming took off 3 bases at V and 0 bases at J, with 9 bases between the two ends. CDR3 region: CASSITTYSNQPQHF. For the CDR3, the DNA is TGTGCCAGTAGTATTACTACCTATAGCAATCAGCCCCAGCATTTT.

CDR3 bases: TGTGCCAGCCTCGGGACAGAAACAGATACGCAGTATTTT. Amino acid sequence: CASLGTETDTQYF. The genes are TRBV10-3 and TRBJ2-3, with 7 positions matching TRBD1. The CDR3 consists of 13 residues. Germline values: CDR1 ENHRY, CDR2 SYGVKD. With V trimmed by 10 bases and J by 3 bases, 7 bases remained unmatched.

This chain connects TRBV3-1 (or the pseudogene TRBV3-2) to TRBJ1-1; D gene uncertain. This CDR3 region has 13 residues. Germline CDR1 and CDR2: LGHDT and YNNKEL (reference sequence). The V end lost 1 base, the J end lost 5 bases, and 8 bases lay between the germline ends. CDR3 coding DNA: TGTGCCAGCAGCCAAGTGGAGGGTACTGAAGCTTTCTTT. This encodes CASSQVEGTEAFF.

CDR3 loop: CASSANRGRERSTEAFF. The CDR3, as DNA: TGTGCCAGCTCAGCTAACAGGGGGCGCGAAAGGAGCACTGAAGCTTTCTTT. The rearrangement joins TRBV18 to TRBJ1-1, with 9 bases lining up with TRBD1. The ends lost 5 bases at V and 4 bases at J; junction bases unmatched: 14. The CDR3 runs 17 residues. CDR1 and CDR2 (germline): KGHSH, LQKENI.

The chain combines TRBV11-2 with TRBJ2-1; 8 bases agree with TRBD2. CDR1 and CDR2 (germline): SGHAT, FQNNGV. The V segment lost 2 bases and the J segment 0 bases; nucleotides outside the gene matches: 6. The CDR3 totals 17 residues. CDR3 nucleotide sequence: TGTGCCAGCAGCTTATCCGGGACTAGGGGCTCCTACAATGAGCAGTTCTTC. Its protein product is CASSLSGTRGSYNEQFF. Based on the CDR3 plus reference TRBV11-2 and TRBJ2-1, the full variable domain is EAGVAQSPRYKIIEKRQSVAFWCNPISGHATLYWYQQILGQGPKLLIQFQNNGVVDDSQLPKDRFSAERLKGVDSTLKIQPAKLEDSAVYLCASSLSGTRGSYNEQFFGPGTRLTVL.

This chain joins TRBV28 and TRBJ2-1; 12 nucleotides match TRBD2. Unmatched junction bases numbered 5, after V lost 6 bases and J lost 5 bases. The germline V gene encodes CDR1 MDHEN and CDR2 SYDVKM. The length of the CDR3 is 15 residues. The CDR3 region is CASSLAGGPHNEQFF. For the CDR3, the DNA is TGTGCCAGCAGCCTAGCGGGAGGGCCGCACAATGAGCAGTTCTTC.

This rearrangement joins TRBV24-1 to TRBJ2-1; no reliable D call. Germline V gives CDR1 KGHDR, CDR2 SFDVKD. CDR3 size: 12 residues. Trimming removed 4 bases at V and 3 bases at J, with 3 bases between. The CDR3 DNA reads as TGTGCCACCAGTGAAAACTACAATGAGCAGTTCTTC. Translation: CATSENYNEQFF.

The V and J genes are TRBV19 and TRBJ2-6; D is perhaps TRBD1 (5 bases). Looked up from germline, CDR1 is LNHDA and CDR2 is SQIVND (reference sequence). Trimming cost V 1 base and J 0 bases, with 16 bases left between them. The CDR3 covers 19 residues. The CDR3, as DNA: TGTGCCAGTAGTATAGTAGGGGCCAGGCAAGTCTCTGGGGCCAACGTCCTGACTTTC. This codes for CASSIVGARQVSGANVLTF.

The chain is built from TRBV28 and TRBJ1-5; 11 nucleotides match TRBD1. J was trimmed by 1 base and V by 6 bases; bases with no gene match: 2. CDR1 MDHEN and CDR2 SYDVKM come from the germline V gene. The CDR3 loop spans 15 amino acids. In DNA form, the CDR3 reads TGTGCCAGCAGCCGGGACAGGGGGAGCAATCAGCCCCAGCATTTT. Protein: CASSRDRGSNQPQHF.

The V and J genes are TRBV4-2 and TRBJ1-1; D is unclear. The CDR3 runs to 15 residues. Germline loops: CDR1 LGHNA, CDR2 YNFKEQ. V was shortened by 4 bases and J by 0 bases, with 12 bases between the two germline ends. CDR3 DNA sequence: TGTGCCAGCAGCCCTCCAGCCCTATTGAACACTGAAGCTTTCTTT. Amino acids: CASSPPALLNTEAFF.

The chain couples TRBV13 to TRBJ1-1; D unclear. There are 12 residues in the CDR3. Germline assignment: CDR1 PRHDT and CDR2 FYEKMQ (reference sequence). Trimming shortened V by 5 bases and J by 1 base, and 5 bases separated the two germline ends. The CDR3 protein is CASSHQNTEAFF. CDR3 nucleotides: TGTGCCAGCAGCCACCAGAACACTGAAGCTTTCTTT. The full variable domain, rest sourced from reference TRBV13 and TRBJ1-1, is AAGVIQSPRHLIKEKRETATLKCYPIPRHDTVYWYQQGPGQDPQFLISFYEKMQSDKGSIPDRFSAQQFSDYHSELNMSSLELGDSALYFCASSHQNTEAFFGQGTRLTVV.

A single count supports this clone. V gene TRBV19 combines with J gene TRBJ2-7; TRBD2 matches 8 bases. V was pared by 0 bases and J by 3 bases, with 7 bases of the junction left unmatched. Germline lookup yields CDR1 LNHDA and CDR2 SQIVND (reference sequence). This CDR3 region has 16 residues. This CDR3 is CASSIDRSGSNYEQYF. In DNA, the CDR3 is TGTGCCAGTAGTATAGATCGAAGCGGGAGTAACTACGAGCAGTACTTC. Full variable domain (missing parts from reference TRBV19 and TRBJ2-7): DGGITQSPKYLFRKEGQNVTLSCEQNLNHDAMYWYRQDPGQGLRLIYYSQIVNDFQKGDIAEGYSVSREKKESFPLTVTSAQKNPTAFYLCASSIDRSGSNYEQYFGPGTRLTVT.

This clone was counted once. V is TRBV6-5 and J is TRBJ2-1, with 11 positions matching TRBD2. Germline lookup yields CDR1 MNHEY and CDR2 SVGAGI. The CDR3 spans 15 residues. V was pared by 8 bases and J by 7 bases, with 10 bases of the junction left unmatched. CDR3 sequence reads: CASAKLAGVGNEQFF. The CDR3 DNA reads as TGTGCCAGCGCCAAACTAGCGGGAGTGGGGAATGAGCAGTTCTTC.

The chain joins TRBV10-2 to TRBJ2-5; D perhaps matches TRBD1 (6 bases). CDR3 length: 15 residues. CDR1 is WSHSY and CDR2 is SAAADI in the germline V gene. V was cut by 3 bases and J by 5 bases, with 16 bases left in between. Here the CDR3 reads CASSEGNRAFETQYF. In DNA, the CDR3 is TGCGCCAGCAGTGAAGGTAACAGGGCGTTCGAGACCCAGTACTTC.

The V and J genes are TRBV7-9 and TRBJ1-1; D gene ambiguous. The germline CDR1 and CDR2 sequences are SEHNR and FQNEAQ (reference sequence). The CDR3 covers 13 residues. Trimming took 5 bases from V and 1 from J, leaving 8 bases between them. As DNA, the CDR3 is TGTGCCAGCAGCCGGCTTCGGAACACTGAAGCTTTCTTT. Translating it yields CASSRLRNTEAFF.

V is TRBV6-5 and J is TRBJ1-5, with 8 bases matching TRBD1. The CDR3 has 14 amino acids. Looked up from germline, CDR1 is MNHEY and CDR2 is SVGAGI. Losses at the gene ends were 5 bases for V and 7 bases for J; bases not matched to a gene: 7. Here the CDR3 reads CASSKTGDRQPQHF. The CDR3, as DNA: TGTGCCAGCAGTAAGACAGGGGATCGACAGCCCCAGCATTTT.

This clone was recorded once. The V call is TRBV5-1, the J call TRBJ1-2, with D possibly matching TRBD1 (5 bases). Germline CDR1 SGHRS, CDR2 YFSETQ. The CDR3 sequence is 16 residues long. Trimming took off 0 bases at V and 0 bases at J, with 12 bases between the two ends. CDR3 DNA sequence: TGCGCCAGCAGCTTGGCAAATGCAGGGTCTAACTATGGCTACACCTTC. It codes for CASSLANAGSNYGYTF.

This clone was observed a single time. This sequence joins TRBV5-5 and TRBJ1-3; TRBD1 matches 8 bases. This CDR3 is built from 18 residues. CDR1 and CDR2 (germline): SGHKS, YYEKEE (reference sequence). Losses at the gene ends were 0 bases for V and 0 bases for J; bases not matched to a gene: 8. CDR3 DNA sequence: TGTGCCAGCAGCTTGGGGACAGGGTTCTCATTCTCTGGAAACACCATATATTTT. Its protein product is CASSLGTGFSFSGNTIYF.

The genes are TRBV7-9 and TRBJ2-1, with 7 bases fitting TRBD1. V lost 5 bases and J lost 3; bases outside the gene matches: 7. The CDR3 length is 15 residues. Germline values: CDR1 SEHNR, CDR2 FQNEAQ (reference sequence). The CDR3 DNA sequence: TGTGCCAGCAGCCCACCCGGGACAGACTACAATGAGCAGTTCTTC. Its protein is CASSPPGTDYNEQFF.

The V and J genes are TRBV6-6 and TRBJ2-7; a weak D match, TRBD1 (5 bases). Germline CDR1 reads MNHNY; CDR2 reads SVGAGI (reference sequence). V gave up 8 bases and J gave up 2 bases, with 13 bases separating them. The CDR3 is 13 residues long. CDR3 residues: CASARQGPYEQYF. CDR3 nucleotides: TGTGCCAGCGCCCGCCAGGGCCCCTACGAGCAGTACTTC.

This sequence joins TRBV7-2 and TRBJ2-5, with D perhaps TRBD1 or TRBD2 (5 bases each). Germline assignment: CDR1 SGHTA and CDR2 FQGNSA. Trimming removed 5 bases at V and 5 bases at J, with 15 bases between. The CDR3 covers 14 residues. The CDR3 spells CASSHRKGTETQYF. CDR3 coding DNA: TGTGCCAGCAGCCATAGGAAGGGGACGGAGACCCAGTACTTC.

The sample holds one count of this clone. Here the CDR3 DNA reads TGCGCCAGCAGCTTGGAGGGGGTTCAGCCCCAGCATTTT. As protein: CASSLEGVQPQHF. The chain links TRBV5-1 to TRBJ1-5, with a possible D match to TRBD1 (6 bases). With 0 bases removed from V and 6 bases from J, the gap between germline ends came to 7 bases. Germline-derived CDR1 and CDR2 are SGHRS and YFSETQ. The CDR3 is made up of 13 amino acids.

CDR3 nucleotide sequence: TGCGCCAGCAGTGAGTGGGGAGCGAACACTGAAGCTTTCTTT. It translates to CASSEWGANTEAFF. The chain couples TRBV10-2 to TRBJ1-1; D uncertain. CDR3 length: 14 amino acids. V lost 1 base, J lost 1 base, and 7 bases lay in between. Germline lookup yields CDR1 WSHSY and CDR2 SAAADI.